This TCR beta chain emerged from a study of T cell responses to AZD1222 COVID-19 vaccine. This clone was seen just once. As yet, its antigen is unknown. From germline, CDR1 is KGHSH and CDR2 LQKENI. CDR3 length: 14 residues. V dropped 0 bases and J dropped 0 bases, with 6 bases sitting between them. Study-wide results and caveats: Unmutated regions of variants are reportedly targeted by nearly half of spike-specific TCRs. It should be noted that donors were predominantly white British and more often female, and clonal diversity was possibly underestimated.

Here immunoSEQ multiplex PCR was the method, and the copy in TCRdb shows in-frame clones only, minus some. The data contain about 170,000 clones, just under 95% of them singletons. This TCR derives from an adult in good health. The sample consisted of peripheral blood, taken on day 0 of AZD1222 vaccination. This sequence joins TRBV18 and TRBJ2-7; D is ambiguous. CDR3 sequence: CASSPPGISYEQYF. The CDR3 DNA sequence: TGTGCCAGCTCACCACCTGGGATCTCCTACGAGCAGTACTTC.